Below, 28 T cell receptor beta chains from the same sample are listed, as sequenced in a study of T cell clonality in common variable immunodeficiency. Profiled with immunoSEQ multiplex PCR; TCRdb holds only in-frame clones, not every one. This set yields more than 45,000 clones and no singletons; the top ten hold approximately 5.9%. Material: peripheral blood mononuclear cells. These receptors were obtained from a person aged 18 to 70 in good health.

This clone was picked up a small number of times. The read terminates 3 residues ahead of where the CDR3 ends, so the germline J gene completes it. This sequence joins TRBV30 and TRBJ2-3; no clear D gene. Germline V gives CDR1 GTSNPN, CDR2 SVGIG (reference sequence). This CDR3 has 13 amino acids. The CDR3 bases that were read are TGTGCCTGGGCGGAAAAGTTAAATCAGCCG. Amino acid sequence: CAWAEKLNQP. The entire CDR3 reads CAWAEKLNQPQYF.

There are many counts of this clone. Read data end 3 residues before the CDR3 end; the end is taken from the germline J gene. The chain employs TRBV13 and TRBJ2-7; D might be TRBD2 (6 bases). Trimming took 5 bases from V and 6 from J, leaving 23 bases between them. Germline CDR1 and CDR2: PRHDT and FYEKMQ (reference sequence). The CDR3 sequence is 16 residues long. CDR3 DNA, as far as it was read: TGTGCCAGCAGCGCCCGTAGGAGCGGGCGGGGCCTCGAG. This sequence encodes CASSARRSGRGLE. The entire CDR3 protein is CASSARRSGRGLEQYF.

This clone was recorded many times. The read stops 3 residues short of the end of the CDR3; the missing end is completed from the germline J gene. The V gene is TRBV6-2 or TRBV6-3, the J gene TRBJ1-5; 10 nucleotides line up with TRBD1. Germline V gives CDR1 MNHEY, CDR2 SVGEGT. V lost 6 bases, J lost 7 bases, and 6 bases stayed unmatched. The length of the CDR3 is 14 residues. The CDR3 DNA, read in part, is TGTGCCAGCAGAAATGGACAGGGGGAGCAGCCC. Protein sequence: CASRNGQGEQP. The complete CDR3 protein is CASRNGQGEQPQHF.

This clone was counted ten times or more. The read comes to an end 3 residues before the CDR3 does, leaving the germline J gene to fill in the end. The chain is built from TRBV20-1 and TRBJ2-3; weak D call: TRBD1 (6 bases). Looked up from germline, CDR1 is DFQATT and CDR2 is SNEGSKA (reference sequence). Trimming took off 5 bases at V and 4 bases at J, with 16 bases between the two ends. The CDR3 is made up of 14 amino acids. The CDR3 DNA, read in part, is TGCAGTGCTGGGACAACCAAGTCTGCAGATACG. Translation: CSAGTTKSADT. The complete CDR3 protein is CSAGTTKSADTQYF.

There are many counts of this clone. CDR3: CASSLGLAGAYEQYF. The covered CDR3 bases are TGTGCCAGCAGCTTAGGCCTAGCGGGGGCGTACGAG. The gene calls are TRBV11-2 and TRBJ2-7; 10 nucleotides agree with TRBD2. The CDR3 is cut off 3 residues early in the read; its end comes from the germline J gene. Trimming cost V 1 base and J 4 bases; bases outside gene matches: 4. Germline CDR1 reads SGHAT; CDR2 reads FQNNGV. CDR3 length equals 15 residues.

This clone was seen repeatedly, ten times or more. The read ends 3 residues early relative to the CDR3; the germline J gene fills the gap. The chain uses TRBV13 and TRBJ2-2; D is tentatively TRBD1 or TRBD2 (7 bases each). The CDR3 loop spans 18 amino acids. Looked up from germline, CDR1 is PRHDT and CDR2 is FYEKMQ (reference sequence). Partial CDR3 DNA: TGTGCCAGCAGCACCGGGGGAGGGGGCAAAAGAGCTAATGAAAAG. Its translation is CASSTGGGGKRANEK. Given in full, the CDR3 is CASSTGGGGKRANEKLFF.

This clone occurred many times. The CDR3 goes on 3 residues after the read ends, and that part is filled in from the germline J gene. The chain joins TRBV19 to TRBJ2-5; possibly TRBD1 for D (5 bases). This CDR3 comprises 13 residues. Germline V gene lookup returns CDR1 LNHDA and CDR2 SQIVND (reference sequence). Trimming took off 6 bases at V and 5 bases at J, with 13 bases between the two ends. CDR3: CASRSRVRETQYF. Incomplete CDR3 DNA: TGTGCCAGTAGGTCCAGGGTAAGGGAGACC.

The sample holds many counts of this clone. The read ends 3 residues early relative to the CDR3; the germline J gene fills the gap. This chain joins TRBV18 and TRBJ2-5; D is ambiguous. This CDR3 is 13 amino acids long. V was cut by 1 base and J by 5 bases, with 8 bases left in between. Germline V gene data show CDR1 as KGHSH and CDR2 as LQKENI. The CDR3 region is CASSPQSVETQYF. The DNA read from the CDR3 is TGTGCCAGCTCACCACAATCGGTCGAGACC.

Ten or more counts support this clone. The read terminates 3 residues ahead of where the CDR3 ends, so the germline J gene completes it. The chain couples TRBV20-1 to TRBJ1-1, with D possibly TRBD1 on 5 matching bases. The CDR3 length is 12 residues. Germline assignment: CDR1 DFQATT and CDR2 SNEGSKA (reference sequence). V was pared by 4 bases and J by 5 bases, with 11 bases between. Partial CDR3 DNA: TGCAGTGCTACCAGGGAGGGAACTGAA. This translates into CSATREGTE. The entire CDR3 sequence reads CSATREGTEAFF.

This clone appeared many times. The read terminates 3 residues before the CDR3 end, so the remaining end is supplied by the germline J gene. The rearrangement links TRBV13 to TRBJ1-5; the match to TRBD1 covers 10 bases. V lost 5 bases to trimming and J lost 5 bases; unmatched junction nucleotides: 21. The CDR3 consists of 20 residues. From germline, CDR1 is PRHDT and CDR2 FYEKMQ (reference sequence). The sequenced CDR3 bases are TGTGCCAGCAGCAAAAAAGGCCCGGGACAGGGGATGGGGATTCATCAGCCC. Amino acids: CASSKKGPGQGMGIHQP. The full-length CDR3 reads as CASSKKGPGQGMGIHQPQHF.

This clone has just a few counts. The read comes to an end 3 residues before the CDR3 does, leaving the germline J gene to fill in the end. The genes are TRBV10-2 and TRBJ2-3; TRBD2 agrees at 12 bases. J gave up 3 bases and V 6 bases, and 4 bases lay outside the gene matches. Germline loops: CDR1 WSHSY, CDR2 SAAADI. This CDR3 has 15 residues. CDR3 DNA (partial): TGCGCCAGCAGGTGGACTAGCGGGGCGACAGATACG. Protein sequence: CASRWTSGATDT. The whole CDR3 protein reads CASRWTSGATDTQYF.

This clone was detected many times. The read terminates 3 residues before the CDR3 end, so the remaining end is supplied by the germline J gene. This chain links TRBV20-1 with TRBJ2-5; no firm D call. Trimming left V 6 bases short and J 2 bases short, with 4 bases between. The germline V gene has CDR1 DFQATT and CDR2 SNEGSKA (reference sequence). The CDR3 has 10 residues. The CDR3: CSALQETQYF. The DNA read from the CDR3 is TGCAGTGCCCTACAAGAGACC.

A few counts support this clone. The read gets to within 3 residues of the CDR3 end, and the germline J gene fills in the rest. The V and J genes are TRBV7-6 and TRBJ1-4; D not certain. Germline V gene data show CDR1 as SGHVS and CDR2 as FNYEAQ. This CDR3 comprises 14 residues. The CDR3 protein is CASSLTAYNSPLFF. The DNA read from the CDR3 is TGTGCCAGCAGCTTAACCGCCTATAATTCACCA.

This clone was seen only a few times. The CDR3 end is not reached by the read, which stops 3 residues before it; the germline J gene fills it in. This rearrangement joins TRBV10-3 to TRBJ2-1; 8 bases are shared with TRBD2. This CDR3 spans 16 amino acids. V was clipped by 2 bases and J by 2 bases; unmatched bases: 5. The germline CDR1 and CDR2 sequences are ENHRY and SYGVKD. The part of the CDR3 DNA that was read is TGTGCCATCAGTGAGACCTTTAGCGGGGCCTACAATGAG. This translates into CAISETFSGAYNE. The entire CDR3 protein reads CAISETFSGAYNEQFF.

This clone was seen at least ten times. The sequence runs out 3 residues before the end of the CDR3; the remainder is reconstructed from the germline J gene. The V gene is TRBV7-2, the J gene TRBJ2-7; tentative D call: TRBD2 (6 bases). The CDR3 has 13 residues. V lost 5 bases and J lost 3, with 11 bases in between. The germline gives CDR1 SGHTA, CDR2 FQGNSA. The CDR3 DNA, read in part, is TGTGCCAGCAGCCCGTTCGGGGGCTACGAG. Its translation is CASSPFGGYE. The whole CDR3 sequence is CASSPFGGYEQYF.

The sample holds many counts of this clone. The read terminates 3 residues ahead of where the CDR3 ends, so the germline J gene completes it. The V gene is TRBV2, the J gene TRBJ1-2; 7 bases are shared with TRBD1. The V segment lost 7 bases and the J segment 3 bases; nucleotides outside the gene matches: 8. Germline V gene lookup returns CDR1 SNHLY and CDR2 FYNNEI. The CDR3 sequence is 14 residues long. The CDR3 DNA, read in part, is TGTGCCAGCATTCCGACAGGGAGCTACTATGGC. Protein sequence: CASIPTGSYYG. From start to end, the CDR3 is CASIPTGSYYGYTF.

This clone was counted many times. The junction and the germline gene differ at one end; a read error may be behind it. From the germline J gene comes the end of the CDR3, since the read stops 3 residues before it. Other nucleotide sequences in the sample specify the same CDR3. The J gene is TRBJ2-3, the V gene TRBV29-1, with 11 bases that match TRBD2. The CDR3 covers 15 residues. Germline CDR1 and CDR2: SQVTM and ANQGSEA. The CDR3 sequence is CSVEGSSGGRETQYF. The sequenced part of the CDR3 DNA is TGTAGCGTGGAAGGATCTAGCGGGGGGAGGGAGACG.

The sample holds many counts of this clone. Relative to the germline gene, one junction end is altered; a read error may explain this. The read ends 3 residues shy of where the CDR3 ends; the end is completed using the germline J gene. The rearrangement uses TRBV4-2 and TRBJ1-6, with D unresolved. The CDR3 length is 15 residues. CDR1 LGHNA and CDR2 YNFKEQ come from the germline V gene. CDR3 amino acids: CASSHGLGRGSPLHF. CDR3 bases read: TGCGCCAGCAGCCACGGACTCGGCCGAGGATCACCC.

This clone was picked up many times. The read halts 3 residues ahead of the CDR3 end, with the missing end drawn from the germline J gene. This chain links TRBV12-3 or TRBV12-4 with TRBJ2-7, with D unresolved. This CDR3 comprises 10 residues. V lost 8 bases, J lost 3 bases, and 5 bases lay in between. CDR3 DNA (partial): TGTGCCAGCGCGGACTACGAG. It translates to CASADYE. The whole CDR3 sequence is CASADYEQYF.

In this sample, this clone turned up many times. The CDR3 end lies 3 residues beyond the end of the read and is filled in from the germline J gene. V and J are TRBV19 and TRBJ1-1; TRBD1 matches at 9 bases. Germline V gives CDR1 LNHDA, CDR2 SQIVND (reference sequence). J gave up 4 bases and V 1 base, and 4 bases lay outside the gene matches. The CDR3 totals 15 residues. CDR3 bases read: TGTGCCAGTAGTATAGTCGGACAGGGGAGCACTGAA. It is translated as CASSIVGQGSTE. The full CDR3 protein is CASSIVGQGSTEAFF.

At least ten counts were recorded for this clone. The read terminates 3 residues before the CDR3 end, so the remaining end is supplied by the germline J gene. The chain links TRBV5-6 to TRBJ2-5; TRBD1 agrees at 10 bases. The germline V gene has CDR1 SGHDT and CDR2 YYEEEE. The CDR3 totals 15 residues. The V segment lost 7 bases and the J segment 5 bases; nucleotides outside the gene matches: 11. CDR3 DNA, as far as it was read: TGTGCCAGCGAACCAGCGGGGACAGGGGTGGAGACC. This encodes CASEPAGTGVET. The entire CDR3 sequence reads CASEPAGTGVETQYF.

A note on this clone: The CDR3 end is not reached by the read, which stops 3 residues before it; the germline J gene fills it in. V gene TRBV2 combines with J gene TRBJ2-3, with 13 bases that match TRBD2. Germline V gene data show CDR1 as SNHLY and CDR2 as FYNNEI. This CDR3 is built from 14 residues. The V segment lost 11 bases and the J segment 2 bases; nucleotides outside the gene matches: 4. The CDR3 loop is CACGTSGVTDTQYF. CDR3 DNA, as far as it was read: TGTGCCTGTGGGACTAGCGGGGTCACAGATACG. The complete variable domain, with remaining parts taken from reference TRBV2 and TRBJ2-3, reads EPEVTQTPSHQVTQMGQEVILRCVPISNHLYFYWYRQILGQKVEFLVSFYNNEISEKSEIFDDQFSVERPDGSNFTLKIRSTKLEDSAMYFCACGTSGVTDTQYFGPGTRLTVL.

This clone was recorded at least ten times. The CDR3 end lies 3 residues beyond the end of the read and is filled in from the germline J gene. The chain employs TRBV5-1 and TRBJ1-4, with D unresolved. Germline V gene sequence: CDR1 SGHRS, CDR2 YFSETQ. The CDR3 extends over 15 amino acids. The V end lost 1 base, the J end lost 0 bases, and 7 bases lay between the germline ends. CDR3 in amino acids: CASSLNSATNEKLFF. The covered CDR3 bases are TGCGCCAGCAGCTTGAACAGTGCAACTAATGAAAAA.

This clone was detected many times. From the germline J gene comes the end of the CDR3, since the read stops 3 residues before it. V gene TRBV4-1 combines with J gene TRBJ1-5; no clear D. Trimming cost V 1 base and J 7 bases, with 8 bases left between them. Germline CDR1 reads MGHRA; CDR2 reads YSYEKL. The CDR3 consists of 13 residues. CDR3: CASSQAHQQPQHF. CDR3 DNA (partial): TGCGCCAGCAGCCAAGCCCATCAGCAGCCC.

Concerning this clone: This clone may be a read error of a much larger clone one base away. The CDR3 is cut off 3 residues early in the read; its end comes from the germline J gene. The gene calls are TRBV18 and TRBJ2-5; TRBD2 matches at 8 bases. The CDR3 loop spans 14 amino acids. Germline loops: CDR1 KGHSH, CDR2 LQKENI. Partial CDR3 DNA: TGTGCCCGCTCACCAGCGGGGGTCCAAGAGACC. Translated, it gives CARSPAGVQET. In full, the CDR3 reads CARSPAGVQETQYF.

This clone was observed many times. The sequence runs out 3 residues before the end of the CDR3; the remainder is reconstructed from the germline J gene. J is TRBJ2-5 and V is TRBV5-6; D gene uncertain. Looked up from germline, CDR1 is SGHDT and CDR2 is YYEEEE. Trimming cost V 2 bases and J 2 bases, with 7 bases left between them. The CDR3 has 13 residues. Partial CDR3 DNA: TGTGCCAGCAGCTTCAGTATTCAAGAGACC. It codes for CASSFSIQET. From start to end, the CDR3 is CASSFSIQETQYF.

This clone was counted ten times or more. The DNA ends 3 residues before the CDR3 does, and the rest of the CDR3 is filled in from the germline J gene. This sequence joins TRBV10-3 and TRBJ2-3, with no clear D. With 8 bases removed from V and 2 bases from J, the gap between germline ends came to 5 bases. This CDR3 region has 11 residues. Germline V gene sequence: CDR1 ENHRY, CDR2 SYGVKD. Incomplete CDR3 DNA: TGTGCCATCGCCTACACAGATACG. This translates into CAIAYTDT. Given in full, the CDR3 is CAIAYTDTQYF.

With regard to this clone: From the germline J gene comes the end of the CDR3, since the read stops 3 residues before it. The rearrangement uses TRBV2 and TRBJ1-2, with 8 bases aligning to TRBD1. CDR1 and CDR2 from the germline V gene are SNHLY and FYNNEI. V trimming: 7 bases; J trimming: 4 bases; junction bases outside the gene matches: 8. The length of the CDR3 is 14 residues. CDR3 DNA (partial): TGTGCCAGCACCGTGATTGACAGGGGCTATGGC. It codes for CASTVIDRGYG. The full-length CDR3 reads as CASTVIDRGYGYTF.